The source of this TCR beta chain is a study of metastatic and nonmetastatic thyroid tumors. Every patient underwent thyroid surgery untreated. In this sample, this clone is medium-sized. Other DNA sequences in this sample translate to the same CDR3. TCRdb re-clonotyped the PCR reads through MiXCR. The sample contains about 12,000 clones, 25% to 30% of which appear only once. Germline V CDR1 and CDR2: MNHEY, SMNVEV (reference sequence). V was trimmed by 5 bases and J by 0 bases, leaving 20 bases between them. CDR3 length: 17 residues. This clonotype was sampled from a female donor with papillary thyroid cancer or a benign thyroid nodule (not recorded which). Some clones in this sample may be carry-over from other donors' samples. Sequencing input: tumor tissue. The chain employs TRBV27 and TRBJ2-7, with D unclear. The CDR3 region is CASSLIGPVKPSYEQYF. Written as DNA, the CDR3 is TGTGCCAGCAGTCTTATTGGCCCCGTAAAACCCTCCTACGAGCAGTACTTC.